This TCR beta chain was sequenced for a study of blood T cell repertoires in COVID-19. The wider study: Collection of acute and convalescent COVID-19 samples took place in the United States, Italy and Spain. Sources were T cells, B-cell-depleted T cells, or PBMCs; the material itself was cDNA or gDNA.

This CDR3 has 14 amino acids. V lost 4 bases and J lost 6, with 16 bases in between. Germline lookup yields CDR1 SGHDT and CDR2 YYEEEE. In the source study's methods: Amplification of reference gene primers provided the estimated nucleated cell counts. This table comes from immunoSEQ multiplex PCR, and its TCRdb copy is limited to in-frame clones, with some not included. That table is the source of V, J and clone size, and D and trimming were worked out from the DNA. Of 130,000 or so clones detected, almost 85% appear once; the ten largest clones hold about 13%. This receptor was identified in a human donor in a cohort sampled during active COVID-19. The J gene is TRBJ1-1, the V gene TRBV5-6, with TRBD1 as a possible D gene (6 bases). Sequencing used peripheral blood. This CDR3 reads CASSPDGRGAEAFF. CDR3 coding DNA: TGTGCCAGCAGCCCGGACGGCAGGGGCGCTGAAGCTTTCTTT.